The 5 T cell receptor beta chains reported below all come from one sample, sequenced in a study of T cells after yellow fever vaccination (dated by TCRdb to about 2019). The library relied on 5' RACE. Sequenced using an Illumina HiSeq 2500. TCRdb took the public reads, trimmed them with fastp at Q25, ran MiXCR for clone calling and kept in-frame beta chains. Rows matching on CDR3 protein sequence are summarized as one entry with the most common DNA and genes. The sample records 500,000 to 650,000 distinct CDR3 sequences, about 17% of which are singletons. Approximately 15% of the sample comes from the top ten. Interpreted using the paper, the treatment or condition label stands for: live attenuated yellow fever vaccine strain. Source: PBMCs, taken about 5 days after the first yellow fever vaccination. The receptors come from a man aged 18 to 35 who received the YFV17D yellow fever vaccine.

A few counts support this clonotype. The genes are TRBV5-1 and TRBJ1-2; 7 bases line up with TRBD1. The CDR3 is made up of 13 amino acids. The V gene end was trimmed by 9 bases and the J gene end by 2 bases; junction bases not matched to a gene: 7. CDR1 and CDR2 (germline): SGHRS, YFSETQ. This CDR3 is CATAGQANYGYTF. The CDR3 DNA follows: TGCGCCACCGCAGGACAGGCAAACTATGGCTACACCTTC.

The V and J genes are TRBV2 and TRBJ1-6; no definite D call. Germline V gene lookup returns CDR1 SNHLY and CDR2 FYNNEI. V dropped 9 bases and J dropped 3 bases, with 9 bases sitting between them. The CDR3 loop spans 13 amino acids. The CDR3 region is CARSAGYNSPLHF. CDR3 in DNA: TGTGCCAGGTCGGCGGGCTATAATTCACCCCTCCACTTT.

This sequence joins TRBV18 and TRBJ2-7; D unclear. The CDR3 extends over 19 amino acids. Germline assignment: CDR1 KGHSH and CDR2 LQKENI. Trimming cost V 3 bases and J 3 bases, with 27 bases left between them. CDR3 sequence reads: CASSPPLVHSTTGYYEQYF. CDR3 nucleotide sequence: TGTGCCAGCTCACCCCCACTCGTCCACAGTACCACCGGCTACTACGAGCAGTACTTC.

V gene TRBV5-1 combines with J gene TRBJ2-6, with D unclear. Germline V gene lookup returns CDR1 SGHRS and CDR2 YFSETQ. The CDR3 extends over 15 amino acids. Trimming removed 2 bases from V and 1 base from J, with 7 bases in between. CDR3 nucleotide sequence: TGCGCCAGCAGCTTATTGCCTTCTGGGGCCAACGTCCTGACTTTC. Its protein is CASSLLPSGANVLTF.

At least ten counts were recorded for this clonotype. This chain joins TRBV28 and TRBJ2-1; 7 bases match TRBD2. This CDR3 comprises 12 residues. V gave up 0 bases and J gave up 15 bases; unmatched junction bases: 5. The V gene's germline CDR1 is MDHEN and CDR2 SYDVKM. DNA for the CDR3: TGTGCCAGCAGTTTATGGACTAGCCGTCGGTTCTTC. This codes for CASSLWTSRRFF.